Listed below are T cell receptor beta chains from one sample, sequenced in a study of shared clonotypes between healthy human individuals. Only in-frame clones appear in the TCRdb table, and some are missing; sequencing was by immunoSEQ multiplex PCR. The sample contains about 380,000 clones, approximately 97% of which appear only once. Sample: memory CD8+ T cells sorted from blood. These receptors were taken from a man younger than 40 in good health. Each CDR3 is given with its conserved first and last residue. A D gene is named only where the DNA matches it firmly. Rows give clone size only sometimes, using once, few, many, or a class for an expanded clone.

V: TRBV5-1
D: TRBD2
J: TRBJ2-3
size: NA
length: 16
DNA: TGCGCCAGCAGCTTGGCTAGCGGAGGGAGCACAGATACGCAGTATTTT
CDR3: CASSLASGGSTDTQYF

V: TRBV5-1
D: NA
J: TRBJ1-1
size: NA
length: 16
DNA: TGCGCCAGCAGCTTGGCCGGCAGGTCCCTGAACACTGAAGCTTTCTTT
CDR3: CASSLAGRSLNTEAFF

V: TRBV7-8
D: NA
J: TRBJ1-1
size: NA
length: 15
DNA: TGTGCCAGCAGCTTAGAGGCAGGGTTTCGAACTGAAGCTTTCTTT
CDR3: CASSLEAGFRTEAFF

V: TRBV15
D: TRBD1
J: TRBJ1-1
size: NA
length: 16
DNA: TGTGCCACCAGCAGACGACAGGGAGTCAGGAACACTGAAGCTTTCTTT
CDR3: CATSRRQGVRNTEAFF

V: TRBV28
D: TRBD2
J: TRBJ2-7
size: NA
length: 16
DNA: TGTGCCAGCAGTCCTCGGGCGGGACTAGCCCTCTACGAGCAGTACTTC
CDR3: CASSPRAGLALYEQYF

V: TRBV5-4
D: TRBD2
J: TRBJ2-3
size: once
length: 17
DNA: TGTGCCAGCAGCTTGACTAGCGGGAGACGTGGCACAGATACGCAGTATTTT
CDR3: CASSLTSGRRGTDTQYF

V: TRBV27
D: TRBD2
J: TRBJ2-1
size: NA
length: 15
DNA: TGTGCCAGCAGTTTAAAGTCGGGAGGGCGGAATGAGCAGTTCTTC
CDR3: CASSLKSGGRNEQFF

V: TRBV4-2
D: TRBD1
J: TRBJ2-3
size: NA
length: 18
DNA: TGTGCCAGCAGCCAAGTTTCGGGACAGGGGGCAGGGTTAGATACGCAGTATTTT
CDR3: CASSQVSGQGAGLDTQYF

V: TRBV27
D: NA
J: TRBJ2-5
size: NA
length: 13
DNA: TGTGCCAGCATAGTGGAACAGCAAGAGACCCAGTACTTC
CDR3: CASIVEQQETQYF

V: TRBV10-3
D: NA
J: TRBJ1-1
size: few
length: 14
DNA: TGTGCCATCAGCAGGGGCAGGATGAACACTGAAGCTTTCTTT
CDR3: CAISRGRMNTEAFF

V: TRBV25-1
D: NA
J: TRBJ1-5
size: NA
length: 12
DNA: TGTGCCAGCAGTGGTAGCAATCAGCCCCAGCATTTT
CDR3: CASSGSNQPQHF